This T cell receptor beta chain originates from a study of T cells in Graves' hyperthyroidism and ophthalmopathy. This CDR3 spans 16 amino acids. Germline lookup yields CDR1 DFQATT and CDR2 SNEGSKA (reference sequence). The J segment lost 5 bases and the V segment lost 0 bases, leaving 12 bases of the junction unmatched. Uncontrolled infection, other autoimmune disease, pregnancy or lactation barred patients from enrollment. RNA transcripts provided the source from which TCR beta CDR3 regions were amplified. An initial round of RT-PCR targeting the TCR CDR3 relied on the HTBI primer set. Using its own MiXCR run on the multiplex PCR reads, TCRdb lists one record per CDR3 protein. The data show some 650,000 distinct CDR3 sequences, about 16% seen once. This clonotype has a count of ten or more.

The TCR was taken from a woman aged 40 to 49 with Graves' ophthalmopathy. The chain is built from TRBV20-1 and TRBJ2-5; 7 bases are a match to TRBD2. The specimen was blood. The CDR3 region has the DNA TGCAGTGCTAGAGACCGCCTCAGCGGGGAGGGGGAGACCCAGTACTTC. Translated, it gives CSARDRLSGEGETQYF.